A selection of T cell receptor beta chains follows, all from one sample in a study of blood T cell repertoires in COVID-19. Assay: immunoSEQ multiplex PCR; the TCRdb copy retains only in-frame clones and omits some. This table has nearly 250,000 clones, approximately 85% appearing once. Sequenced input: PBMCs or T cells enriched from blood (not recorded which). The receptor source for this set is a woman aged 50 to 60 with acute COVID-19. The CDR3 runs from the conserved cysteine through the conserved F or W. The order of the fields is V gene, clone size, D gene, J gene, CDR3 DNA, CDR3 protein. A D gene is named only where the DNA matches it firmly. Expanded clones are given a class, and other clones once, few, many or no size at all.

>TRBV12-5|NA|TRBD1|TRBJ2-1
TGTGCTAGTGGGCCCCGGGGACAGGGGTTGAATGAGCAGTTCTTC
CASGPRGQGLNEQFF
>TRBV7-2|NA|TRBD1|TRBJ2-4
TGTGCCAGCAGCTTAGGAGGGACAGGGTTCAAAAACATTCAGTACTTC
CASSLGGTGFKNIQYF
>TRBV18|NA|NA|TRBJ1-2
TGTGCCAGCTCACCAAGGAGTTTCTATGGCTACACCTTC
CASSPRSFYGYTF
>TRBV27|NA|TRBD1|TRBJ2-1
TGTGCCAGCAACGACCCGGGACAGGGCTACAATGAGCAGTTCTTC
CASNDPGQGYNEQFF
>TRBV12-3/TRBV12-4|NA|NA|TRBJ2-7
TGTGCCAGCAGTGGGGCATACGAGCAGTACTTC
CASSGAYEQYF
>TRBV19|few|TRBD1|TRBJ2-4
TGTGCCAGTAGTGCGTACAGGGGGGAGATAAACATTCAGTACTTC
CASSAYRGEINIQYF
>TRBV23-1|NA|TRBD1|TRBJ1-5
TGCGCCAGCAGTCCCGACAGGGTAGGAGATCAGCCCCAGCATTTT
CASSPDRVGDQPQHF
>TRBV4-3|NA|TRBD2|TRBJ2-1
TGCGCCAGCAGCCACGTAGCGGGGGGCACCTACAATGAGCAGTTCTTC
CASSHVAGGTYNEQFF
>TRBV12-5|once|NA|TRBJ1-5
TGTGCTAGTGGCCCAGGACAGATCAATCAGCCCCAGCATTTT
CASGPGQINQPQHF
>TRBV19|NA|NA|TRBJ1-3
TGTGCCAGTAGCTCCGGGGACACAGGCACCATATATTTT
CASSSGDTGTIYF
>TRBV19|NA|NA|TRBJ2-3
TGTGCCAGTAGTATGCGCCAGGGCGCAGATACGCAGTATTTT
CASSMRQGADTQYF
>TRBV5-4|NA|NA|TRBJ2-3
TGTGCCAGCAGCCCCAGACAGGGCGGGAACACAGATACGCAGTATTTT
CASSPRQGGNTDTQYF
>TRBV5-6|NA|TRBD1|TRBJ2-1
TGTGCCAGCAGCTTGCGGACAGGGTCCAATGAGCAGTTCTTC
CASSLRTGSNEQFF
>TRBV4-3|NA|NA|TRBJ1-5
TGCGCCAGCAGCCAAGAGAGGGCCGGGTTCAATCAGCCCCAGCATTTT
CASSQERAGFNQPQHF
>TRBV11-2|NA|NA|TRBJ1-6
TGTGCCAGCAGCTTTGACAGCGATTCACCCCTCCACTTT
CASSFDSDSPLHF
>TRBV3-1/TRBV3-2|NA|NA|TRBJ1-2
TGTGCCAGCAGCCTGAGCTTCGGGGGGCTTGTGTATGGCTACACCTTC
CASSLSFGGLVYGYTF
>TRBV12-3/TRBV12-4|NA|NA|TRBJ2-7
TGTGCCAGCAGTTTAACACTCGGAGGGGAGCAGTACTTC
CASSLTLGGEQYF
>TRBV6-5|NA|TRBD1|TRBJ1-2
TGTGCCAGCAGTACCCGACAGGGAGGCTACACCTTC
CASSTRQGGYTF
>TRBV3-1/TRBV3-2|NA|NA|TRBJ1-3
TGTGCCAGCAGCCAAAATCCTCGGTCCTTCTCTGGAAACACCATATATTTT
CASSQNPRSFSGNTIYF
>TRBV13|NA|TRBD2|TRBJ2-7
TGTGCCAGCAGCTCCAGGACTAGCGGGGGTGTCCCGCCCTACGAGCAGTACTTC
CASSSRTSGGVPPYEQYF
>TRBV5-6|NA|TRBD1|TRBJ1-2
TGTGCCAGCAGCTTTAGGACAGGCTCTAACTATGGCTACACCTTC
CASSFRTGSNYGYTF
>TRBV7-6|NA|TRBD1|TRBJ2-3
TGTGCCAGCAGCTCGAGGACAGGGCAAACAGATACGCAGTATTTT
CASSSRTGQTDTQYF
>TRBV4-3|NA|NA|TRBJ1-2
TGCGCCAGCAGCCAAGCTTATAACTATGGCTACACCTTC
CASSQAYNYGYTF
>TRBV4-3|NA|TRBD1|TRBJ2-7
TGCGCCAGCAGCCAAACAGGGGGATACGAGCAGTACTTC
CASSQTGGYEQYF
>TRBV5-5|NA|TRBD1|TRBJ1-6
TGTGCCAGCGGTGGGGACAGCTATAATTCACCCCTCCACTTT
CASGGDSYNSPLHF
>TRBV9|NA|NA|TRBJ1-1
TGTGCCAGCAGCCGAACTGGTAGCAACACTGAAGCTTTCTTT
CASSRTGSNTEAFF
>TRBV18|NA|NA|TRBJ2-1
TGTGCCAGCTCACCACCGAGCTCCTACAATGAGCAGTTCTTC
CASSPPSSYNEQFF
>TRBV7-2|NA|NA|TRBJ1-2
TGTGCCAGCAGCCCCCCCCGCGGGACTAACTATGGCTACACCTTC
CASSPPRGTNYGYTF
>TRBV19|NA|NA|TRBJ1-1
TGTGCCAGTAGTAACATACAGCTCTCAGCTGAAGCTTTCTTT
CASSNIQLSAEAFF
>TRBV4-1|few|TRBD2|TRBJ2-3
TGCGCCAGCAGCCAAATCCAAGGACTAGCGGGGGGAAGCACAGATACGCAGTATTTT
CASSQIQGLAGGSTDTQYF
>TRBV7-9|NA|NA|TRBJ2-1
TGTGCCAGCAGCTTCCCCTCAGGTGACCTCTACAATGAGCAGTTCTTC
CASSFPSGDLYNEQFF
>TRBV6-1|NA|TRBD1|TRBJ1-4
TGTGCCAGCAGTGACCGACAGGGGGCAACTAATGAAAAACTGTTTTTT
CASSDRQGATNEKLFF
>TRBV29-1|few|NA|TRBJ1-2
TGCAGCGTCAGCGACAGAGTATCTGGCTACACCTTC
CSVSDRVSGYTF
>TRBV19|NA|TRBD1|TRBJ1-5
TGTGCCAGTAGTGTCGGAGGGACAGGGACCCAGCATTTT
CASSVGGTGTQHF
>TRBV5-1|NA|TRBD1|TRBJ1-1
TGCGCCAGCAGCTTGGGGACAGGGCAGGACACTGAAGCTTTCTTT
CASSLGTGQDTEAFF
>TRBV20-1|NA|NA|TRBJ2-7
TGCAGTGCTGTCGACAGCACTCGGCAGTACTTC
CSAVDSTRQYF
>TRBV5-1|NA|TRBD1|TRBJ1-2
TGCGCCAGCAGCTCCGGCCAAGACAGGGAGAGTTACACCTTC
CASSSGQDRESYTF
>TRBV2|NA|NA|TRBJ2-1
TGTGCCAGCAGTGAACCTATTGGACTTAGAACAAATGAGCAGTTCTTC
CASSEPIGLRTNEQFF
>TRBV5-1|NA|TRBD1|TRBJ1-1
TGCGCCAGCAGCATCCGGGACAGGGGGACGAACACTGAAGCTTTCTTT
CASSIRDRGTNTEAFF
>TRBV2|NA|NA|TRBJ2-2
TGTGCCAGCAGTGAAAGGGGAGGCAGCGGGGAGCTGTTTTTT
CASSERGGSGELFF
>TRBV28|NA|TRBD1|TRBJ1-6
TGTGCCAGCAGTTTCCGGGACAGGGAGAATTCACCCCTCCACTTT
CASSFRDRENSPLHF
>TRBV6-6|NA|TRBD2|TRBJ2-3
TGTGCCAGCAGTCCCAGACTAGCGGGGGGGCAAACAGATACGCAGTATTTT
CASSPRLAGGQTDTQYF
>TRBV29-1|NA|TRBD1|TRBJ1-5
TGCAGCGTTTCAGACTCCGGGACAGGGGGTCAGCCCCAGCATTTT
CSVSDSGTGGQPQHF
>TRBV18|medium-sized|NA|TRBJ2-5
TGTGCCAGCTCACCCCCCGGATCCGGGGAGACCCAGTACTTC
CASSPPGSGETQYF
>TRBV7-9|NA|NA|TRBJ2-2
TGTGCCGGTCCGGGACACTACAACCTGAACACCGGGGAGCTGTTTTTT
CAGPGHYNLNTGELFF
>TRBV27|NA|NA|TRBJ2-1
TGTGCCAGCAGTTTATATGGGAGGGGGGGGAGCTACAATGAGCAGTTCTTC
CASSLYGRGGSYNEQFF
>TRBV4-1|NA|TRBD1|TRBJ1-1
TGCGCCAGCAGCCAAGTGTGGACAGGGGGCACGCGGTTCTTTGGAGCTTTCTTT
CASSQVWTGGTRFFGAFF
>TRBV7-9|once|TRBD1|TRBJ1-1
TGTGCCAGCAGCTTACGCCCGACAGGGGTGAACACTGAAGCTTTCTTT
CASSLRPTGVNTEAFF
>TRBV5-1|NA|TRBD1|TRBJ1-2
TGCGCCAGCAGCTTGGATTCCGGGACAGGGCTGGACTATGGCTACACCTTC
CASSLDSGTGLDYGYTF
>TRBV27|NA|NA|TRBJ2-1
TGTGCCAGCAGTCTCCCGGGCCCAGGGTACAATGAGCAGTTCTTC
CASSLPGPGYNEQFF